Below, 2 T cell receptor beta chains from the same sample are listed, as sequenced in a study of Ad26.COV2.S vaccination and SARS-CoV-2 variants. This table comes from immunoSEQ multiplex PCR, and its TCRdb copy is limited to in-frame clones, with some not included. This repertoire shows just over 350,000 clones, roughly nine tenths found once; its top ten account for about 3.9%. Sample: peripheral blood, taken after recovery from COVID-19. Receptor source: a human donor who had recovered from COVID-19.

The chain combines TRBV6-2 or TRBV6-3 with TRBJ1-6; the match to TRBD1 covers 9 bases. This CDR3 has 15 amino acids. Germline CDR1 and CDR2: MNHEY and SVGEGT. V dropped 6 bases and J dropped 4; count of bases not matched to a gene: 4. CDR3 in amino acids: CASSPDRGYNSPLHF. The CDR3 DNA reads TGTGCCAGCAGCCCCGACAGGGGGTATAATTCACCCCTCCACTTT.

The chain recombines TRBV10-3 with TRBJ2-3, with D unclear. CDR3 length: 13 residues. Trimming removed 2 bases at V and 5 bases at J, with 8 bases between. Germline V gene data show CDR1 as ENHRY and CDR2 as SYGVKD. The CDR3 reads CAISEAEVDTQYF. The CDR3 nucleotides are TGTGCCATCAGTGAGGCAGAGGTAGATACGCAGTATTTT.